These T cell receptor beta chains were read from a single sample in a study of early T cells in non-severe SARS-CoV-2 infection. Via MiXCR, TCRdb re-called the 5' RACE reads, giving one row per CDR3 protein. The data hold more than 65,000 distinct CDR3 sequences, with approximately 12% observed a single time. Sequenced sample: whole blood. Receptors were obtained from an adult who was a healthcare worker with PCR-confirmed SARS-CoV-2 infection or an uninfected control (not recorded which). Both conserved end residues are part of each CDR3. D genes are given only for firm matches. Not all rows give a size; the values are once, few, many and, for expanded clones, a class.

>TRBJ1-2|TRBD1|TRBV7-9|many
TGTGCCAGCAGCTTAGGTGGACAGGATGGCTACACCTTC
CASSLGGQDGYTF
>TRBJ1-2|.|TRBV29-1|many
TGCAGCGTTGTGGGGACAAACTATGGCTACACCTTC
CSVVGTNYGYTF
>TRBJ1-2|.|TRBV27|.
TGTGCCACCCAGACAGGCGACTATGGCTACACCTTC
CATQTGDYGYTF
>TRBJ1-2|.|TRBV10-3|few
TGTGCCATCAGTGAGTCGGGCAGTTCTAGGGGAGGCTACACCTTC
CAISESGSSRGGYTF
>TRBJ1-1|.|TRBV18|many
TGTGCCAGCTCACCTACCCTAGTGAACACTGAAGCTTTCTTT
CASSPTLVNTEAFF
>TRBJ2-5|.|TRBV7-2|few
TGTGCCAGCAGCCCTGCTTTGACGGAGACCCAGTACTTC
CASSPALTETQYF
>TRBJ1-5|.|TRBV20-1|many
TGCAGTGCCATCCTTCGGGACACTAGCAATCAGCCCCAGCATTTT
CSAILRDTSNQPQHF
>TRBJ2-1|TRBD2|TRBV10-2|many
TGCGCCAGCAGTGAGAGGCGGGAGTGGGGCAATGAGCAGTTCTTC
CASSERREWGNEQFF
>TRBJ2-1|.|TRBV28|many
TGTGCCAGCAGTTTTAATTTCGATGAGCAGTTCTTC
CASSFNFDEQFF
>TRBJ2-1|.|TRBV15|.
TGTGCCACCAGCACCGACACGGACAATGAGCAGTTCTTC
CATSTDTDNEQFF
>TRBJ2-6|.|TRBV14|few
TGTGCCAGCAAGCCCAGCTCTGGGGCCAACGTCCTGACTTTC
CASKPSSGANVLTF
>TRBJ2-1|TRBD2|TRBV6-2/TRBV6-3|many
TGTGCCAGCAGCCAAACACTAGCGGGGTACAATGAGCAGTTCTTC
CASSQTLAGYNEQFF
>TRBJ2-3|.|TRBV20-1|many
TGCAGTGCTAGAGATGAGCGGGTTTACACAGATACGCAGTATTTT
CSARDERVYTDTQYF
>TRBJ2-7|.|TRBV29-1|few
TGCAGCGTGGCTACGGGACAAACAGTGGCCGAGCAGTACTTC
CSVATGQTVAEQYF
>TRBJ1-6|.|TRBV28|few
TGTGCCAGCAGTTCTCAGGGTTCCGGGCCCCTCCACTTT
CASSSQGSGPLHF
>TRBJ2-1|.|TRBV2|.
TGTGTCAGCCCCCTGATAGGGGAGCAGTTCTTC
CVSPLIGEQFF
>TRBJ2-1|TRBD2|TRBV29-1|.
TGCAGCGTTTTACTAGCGGGAGGGCCGGGAGCCTACAATGAGCAGTTCTTC
CSVLLAGGPGAYNEQFF
>TRBJ2-5|TRBD2|TRBV20-1|many
TGCAGTGCTAGAGTTCGAAGCGGGGTCAAAGAGACCCAGTACTTC
CSARVRSGVKETQYF
>TRBJ2-7|TRBD1|TRBV12-3/TRBV12-4|few
TGTGCCAGCAGTAATACAGGGGTCGTCTCCTACGAGCAGTACTTC
CASSNTGVVSYEQYF
>TRBJ1-2|TRBD1|TRBV19|.
TGTGCCAGTAGTCGACAGGGCTCTGCCTATGGCTACACCTTC
CASSRQGSAYGYTF